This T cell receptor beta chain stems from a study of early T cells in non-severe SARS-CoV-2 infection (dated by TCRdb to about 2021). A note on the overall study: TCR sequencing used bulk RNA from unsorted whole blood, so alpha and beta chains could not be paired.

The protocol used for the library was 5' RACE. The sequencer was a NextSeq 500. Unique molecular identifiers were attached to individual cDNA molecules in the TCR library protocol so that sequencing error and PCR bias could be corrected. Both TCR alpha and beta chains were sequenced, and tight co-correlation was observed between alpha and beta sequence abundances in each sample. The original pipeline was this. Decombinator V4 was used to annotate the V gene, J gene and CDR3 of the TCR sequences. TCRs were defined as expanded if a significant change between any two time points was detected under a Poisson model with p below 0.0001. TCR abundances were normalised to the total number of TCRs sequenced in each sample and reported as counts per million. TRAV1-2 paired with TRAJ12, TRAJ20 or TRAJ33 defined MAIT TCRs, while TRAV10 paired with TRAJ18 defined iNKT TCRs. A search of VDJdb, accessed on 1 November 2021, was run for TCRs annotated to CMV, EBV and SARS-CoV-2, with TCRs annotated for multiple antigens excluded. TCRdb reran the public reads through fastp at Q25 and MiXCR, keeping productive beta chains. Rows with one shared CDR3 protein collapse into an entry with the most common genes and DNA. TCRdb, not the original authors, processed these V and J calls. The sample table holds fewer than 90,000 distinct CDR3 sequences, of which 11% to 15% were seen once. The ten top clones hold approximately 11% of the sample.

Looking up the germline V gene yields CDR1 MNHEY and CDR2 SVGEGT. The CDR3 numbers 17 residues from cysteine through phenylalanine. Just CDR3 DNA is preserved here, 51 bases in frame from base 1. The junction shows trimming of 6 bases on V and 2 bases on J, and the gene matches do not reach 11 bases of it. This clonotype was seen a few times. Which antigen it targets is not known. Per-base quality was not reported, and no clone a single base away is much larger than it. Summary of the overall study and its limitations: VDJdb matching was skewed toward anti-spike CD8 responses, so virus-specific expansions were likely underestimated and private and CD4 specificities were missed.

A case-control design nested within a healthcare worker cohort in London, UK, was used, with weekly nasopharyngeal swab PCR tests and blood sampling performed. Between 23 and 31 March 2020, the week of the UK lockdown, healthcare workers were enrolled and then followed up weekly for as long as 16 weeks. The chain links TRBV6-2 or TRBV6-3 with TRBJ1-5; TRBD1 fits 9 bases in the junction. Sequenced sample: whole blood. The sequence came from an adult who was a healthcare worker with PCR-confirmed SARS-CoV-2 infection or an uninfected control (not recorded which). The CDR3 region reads CASRPYRGREGNQPQHF. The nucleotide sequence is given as TGTGCCAGCAGACCATACAGGGGGCGCGAGGGCAATCAGCCCCAGCATTTT.